Presented here are 25 T cell receptor beta chains from one specimen sequenced in a study of T cells in Graves' hyperthyroidism and ophthalmopathy (dated by TCRdb to the late 2010s). The library was made by multiplex PCR. The listed sequencing device is Illumina HiSeq 2000. Amplification of TCR beta CDR3 regions was carried out from RNA transcripts. The first round of RT-PCR for the TCR CDR3 was performed with the HTBI primer set and the Qiagen OneStep RT-PCR kit. In-frame beta chains were kept once TCRdb had trimmed the public reads at Q25 with fastp and called clones with MiXCR. Rows with one shared CDR3 protein collapse into an entry with the most common genes and DNA. This sample holds roughly 580,000 distinct CDR3 sequences; approximately 15% were observed only once. The ten largest account for less than 6% of the sample. The sample comprised blood. Receptors originate from a woman in her twenties or thirties with Graves' hyperthyroidism that later progressed to Graves' ophthalmopathy.

At least ten counts were recorded for this clonotype. The J gene is TRBJ2-5, the V gene TRBV28; tentatively, D is TRBD2 (5 bases). Germline V gene data show CDR1 as MDHEN and CDR2 as SYDVKM. V lost 6 bases and J 10 bases, leaving 21 bases between the germline ends. This CDR3 comprises 14 residues. The DNA for the CDR3 is TGTGCCAGCAGCCTTTCCGGACTGATTTTGAGCCAGTACTTC. This codes for CASSLSGLILSQYF.

This clonotype was seen more than once but under ten times. This chain links TRBV28 with TRBJ1-5, with TRBD1 as a possible D gene (5 bases). V dropped 6 bases and J dropped 1 base, with 13 bases sitting between them. The length of the CDR3 is 15 residues. Germline V gene lookup returns CDR1 MDHEN and CDR2 SYDVKM. The CDR3 region has the DNA TGTGCCAGCAGGCTTCCTGGGGGAAGCAATCAGCCCCAGCATTTT. Amino acids: CASRLPGGSNQPQHF. Complete variable domain (other parts from reference TRBV28 and TRBJ1-5): DVKVTQSSRYLVKRTGEKVFLECVQDMDHENMFWYRQDPGLGLRLIYFSYDVKMKEKGDIPEGYSVSREKKERFSLILESASTNQTSMYLCASRLPGGSNQPQHFGDGTRLSIL.

This clonotype was counted many times. This chain connects TRBV28 to TRBJ1-6; a possible D gene is TRBD1 (6 bases). Germline CDR1 reads MDHEN; CDR2 reads SYDVKM. This CDR3 region has 12 residues. Between the trimmed V and J ends, which lost 6 bases and 9 bases, there was a span of 9 bases. The CDR3: CASRQGPSPLHF. CDR3 coding DNA: TGTGCCAGCAGACAGGGACCTTCACCCCTCCACTTT.

In the case of this clonotype: A much more abundant neighbour one base away suggests this may be a read error. The chain combines TRBV2 with TRBJ1-1; D gene unclear. V was cut by 1 base and J by 4 bases, with 13 bases left in between. The CDR3 has 15 residues. Germline V gene sequence: CDR1 SNHLY, CDR2 FYNNEI. DNA of the CDR3: TGTGCCAGCAGTGAAGTGGGCCTTGTGGTCACTGAAGCTTTCTTT. Its protein is CASSEVGLVVTEAFF.

This clonotype was observed many times. The V gene is TRBV12-3 or TRBV12-4, the J gene TRBJ1-4, with D perhaps matching TRBD1 (5 bases). CDR3 size: 16 residues. V was cut by 3 bases and J by 0 bases, with 11 bases left in between. The CDR3, as DNA: TGTGCCAGCAGTTTTCGGGGGGGGTCAACTAATGAAAAACTGTTTTTT. Its translation: CASSFRGGSTNEKLFF.

This clonotype was counted ten times or more. The chain employs TRBV11-1 and TRBJ1-1; D gene uncertain. This CDR3 is built from 13 residues. The germline V gene has CDR1 SGHAT and CDR2 FQDESV (reference sequence). V lost 1 base to trimming and J lost 3 bases, with 6 bases between them. DNA for the CDR3: TGTGCCAGCAGCTTAGTCACTGACACTGAAGCTTTCTTT. This codes for CASSLVTDTEAFF.

This clonotype occurred many times. This rearrangement joins TRBV27 to TRBJ1-5; perhaps TRBD1 as D (5 bases). CDR1 and CDR2 (germline): MNHEY, SMNVEV (reference sequence). The CDR3 runs to 13 residues. Trimming pared 3 bases from V and 6 bases from J, leaving 9 bases between. CDR3 region: CASSFGGTQPQHF. For the CDR3, the DNA is TGTGCCAGCAGTTTTGGAGGGACTCAGCCCCAGCATTTT.

Concerning this clonotype itself: A much larger clone differs by one base, so this may be a read error. The chain uses TRBV7-9 and TRBJ2-3, with 8 nucleotides matching TRBD2. The CDR3 is 16 amino acids. The J segment lost 3 bases and the V segment lost 4 bases, leaving 9 bases of the junction unmatched. Germline V gene lookup returns CDR1 SEHNR and CDR2 FQNEAQ (reference sequence). Here the CDR3 reads CASSSPREGGTDTQYF. CDR3 nucleotides: TGTGCCAGCAGCTCCCCCCGGGAGGGGGGGACAGATACGCAGTATTTT.

Concerning this clonotype: One end of the junction does not line up with germline, which may come from a read error. The gene calls are TRBV20-1 and TRBJ2-5; unclear D gene. CDR3 size: 15 residues. The germline gives CDR1 DFQATT, CDR2 SNEGSKA (reference sequence). In DNA form, the CDR3 reads TGCAGTGCTAGACTGTTACAAGGGTCGGGCGAGACCCAATACTTC. It specifies CSARLLQGSGETQYF.

On this clonotype itself: The missing conserved phenylalanine or tryptophan at the end of this CDR3 makes a read error likely. It is unclear where the CDR3 begins or ends on the DNA, so no DNA is shown, and the CDR3 is as TCRdb lists it. V gene TRBV9 combines with J gene TRBJ2-2; the table's D call of TRBD1 was not tested on the DNA. Inclusive of both ends, the CDR3 amounts to 16 amino acids. Germline-derived CDR1 and CDR2 are SGDLS and YYNGEE. CDR3 protein: CASSVGPGANTGEQFV.

This clonotype was recorded many times. The DNA of the CDR3 is TGTGCCAGTAGGCGGCGAGGCGTAGCGGGAGATGCTGAGACCCAGTACTTC. Translated, it gives CASRRRGVAGDAETQYF. The rearrangement uses TRBV19 and TRBJ2-5; the match to TRBD2 covers 9 bases. Germline trimming cut 6 bases from V and 5 bases from J; bases unmatched to any gene: 16. The germline V gene has CDR1 LNHDA and CDR2 SQIVND (reference sequence). The CDR3 contains 17 residues.

This clonotype was observed at least ten times. V and J are TRBV13 and TRBJ2-5; no clear D gene. V was clipped by 4 bases and J by 2 bases, with 14 bases between them. CDR3 size: 15 residues. Germline V gene sequence: CDR1 PRHDT, CDR2 FYEKMQ (reference sequence). CDR3 bases: TGTGCCAGCAGCTCAACCAGTACCCTACAAGAGACCCAGTACTTC. It specifies CASSSTSTLQETQYF.

Ten or more counts support this clonotype. The V call is TRBV2, the J call TRBJ1-5; D unclear. The V gene lost 0 bases and the J gene lost 5 bases, with 8 bases spanning the gap. The CDR3 is made up of 14 amino acids. Germline V gene data show CDR1 as SNHLY and CDR2 as FYNNEI. For the CDR3, the DNA is TGTGCCAGCAGTGAAGCTTCCGGTGATCAGCCCCAGCATTTT. Translated, it gives CASSEASGDQPQHF.

The count of this clonotype is one. At one end the junction does not follow the germline gene, possibly because of a read error. The chain joins TRBV28 to TRBJ1-4; TRBD1 aligns across 10 bases. Germline V gene data show CDR1 as MDHEN and CDR2 as SYDVKM. The CDR3 loop spans 16 amino acids. The CDR3 region is CASSPLGQGEDEKLFF. CDR3 sequence (DNA): TGTGCCAGCAGTCCCCTCGGACAGGGGGAGGATGAGAAACTGTTTTTT.

The J gene is TRBJ2-1, the V gene TRBV14; 11 bases fit TRBD2. This CDR3 comprises 15 residues. The J segment lost 4 bases and the V segment lost 5 bases, leaving 4 bases of the junction unmatched. Germline CDR1 is SGHDN and CDR2 is FVKESK. CDR3 DNA sequence: TGTGCCAGCAGCGTACTAGCGGGGGATTACAATGAGCAGTTCTTC. This gives the protein CASSVLAGDYNEQFF. The full variable domain, its missing parts supplied by reference TRBV14 and TRBJ2-1, is EAGVTQFPSHSVIEKGQTVTLRCDPISGHDNLYWYRRVMGKEIKFLLHFVKESKQDESGMPNNRFLAERTGGTYSTLKVQPAELEDSGVYFCASSVLAGDYNEQFFGPGTRLTVL.

This clonotype was observed at least ten times. V is TRBV11-3 and J is TRBJ1-2; D is uncertain. V shed 0 bases and J shed 0 bases, with 8 bases lying between them. The CDR3 is made up of 15 amino acids. From germline, CDR1 is SGHNT and CDR2 YENEEA. The CDR3 reads CASSLDPDPNYGYTF. CDR3 sequence (DNA): TGTGCCAGCAGCTTAGATCCCGATCCTAACTATGGCTACACCTTC.

In its sample, this clonotype was seen a few times. The CDR3 nucleotides are TGCAGGGGCATCGGAGGGACGACCGATCAGTACTTC. As protein: CRGIGGTTDQYF. The rearrangement joins TRBV20-1 to TRBJ2-7, with a possible D match to TRBD2 (6 bases). Germline V CDR1 and CDR2: DFQATT, SNEGSKA (reference sequence). There are 12 residues in the CDR3.

This clonotype was detected a few times. The chain combines TRBV7-6 with TRBJ2-1, with D perhaps matching TRBD2 (6 bases). V lost 2 bases and J lost 6, with 14 bases in between. The CDR3 has 15 amino acids. Germline-derived CDR1 and CDR2 are SGHVS and FNYEAQ. The CDR3 nucleotides read TGTGCCAGCAGCTTAAAATTTAGCGGAATCAATGAGCAGTTCTTC. Translation: CASSLKFSGINEQFF.

This clonotype was detected ten times or more. The chain couples TRBV19 to TRBJ2-5; 9 nucleotides line up with TRBD1. V dropped 4 bases and J dropped 5; count of bases not matched to a gene: 5. The V gene's germline CDR1 is LNHDA and CDR2 SQIVND (reference sequence). This CDR3 has 14 residues. As DNA, the CDR3 is TGTGCCAGTAGTACGAACAGGGGGCGTGAGACCCAGTACTTC. Protein: CASSTNRGRETQYF.

As regards this clonotype: A much larger clone differs by one base, so this may be a read error. The J gene is TRBJ1-1, the V gene TRBV28, with D possibly matching TRBD1 (6 bases). V lost 8 bases, J lost 6 bases, and 22 bases lay in between. Germline V CDR1 and CDR2: MDHEN, SYDVKM. The CDR3 is 15 residues long. In DNA, the CDR3 is TGTGCCAGCCGCCTTCAACAGGGACGGGACGCTGAAGCTTTCTTT. It is translated as CASRLQQGRDAEAFF.

This clonotype showed up many times. J is TRBJ1-1 and V is TRBV5-1; D is perhaps TRBD1 (5 bases). V was pared by 4 bases and J by 1 base, with 17 bases between. This CDR3 has 16 residues. CDR1 is SGHRS and CDR2 is YFSETQ in the germline V gene. Here the CDR3 DNA reads TGCGCCAGCAGCCCCCGGGGGGGTCCGTCGAACACTGAAGCTTTCTTT. This encodes CASSPRGGPSNTEAFF.

Ten or more counts support this clonotype. The V call is TRBV12-3 or TRBV12-4, the J call TRBJ2-2; 9 nucleotides align to TRBD1. The CDR3 has 15 residues. The V and J ends lost 3 bases and 5 bases, in that order; junction bases with no gene match: 4. CDR3: CASSFRDRETGELFF. DNA for the CDR3: TGTGCCAGCAGTTTCCGGGACAGGGAAACCGGGGAGCTGTTTTTT.

For this clonotype: Mismatch with germline at one junction end may stem from a read error. The chain recombines TRBV7-2 with TRBJ2-7, with D unclear. Germline V gene data show CDR1 as SGHTA and CDR2 as FQGNSA. This CDR3 spans 12 amino acids. CDR3 amino acids: CASSLTSHEQYF. The CDR3 bases are TGTGCCAGCAGCTTAACCTCCCACGAGCAGTACTTC.

This clonotype has a count of ten or more. The rearrangement uses TRBV6-2 or TRBV6-3 and TRBJ2-5; D possibly corresponds to TRBD1 (5 bases). The V and J ends lost 10 bases and 3 bases respectively, with 18 bases between them. CDR1 is MNHEY, CDR2 SVGEGT, per germline. The CDR3 totals 14 residues. Written as DNA, the CDR3 is TGTGCCACCTCCTCTGGGGCAGGAGAAGAGACCCAGTACTTC. Translation gives CATSSGAGEETQYF.

There are many counts of this clonotype. The chain recombines TRBV6-1 with TRBJ2-1, with TRBD2 identical over 10 bases. V gave up 6 bases and J gave up 6 bases; unmatched junction bases: 8. In germline, CDR1 is MNHNS, CDR2 SASEGT. The CDR3 covers 15 residues. Here the CDR3 DNA reads TGTGCCAGCAGGACAAGCGGGACTAGCGCCAATGAGCAGTTCTTC. Translation: CASRTSGTSANEQFF.